Listed below are T cell receptor beta chains from one sample, sequenced in a study of a mutant IDH1 vaccine in newly diagnosed glioma. Antigen specificity for these receptors is unknown. The method was immunoSEQ multiplex PCR; TCRdb's version includes in-frame clones alone and lacks a portion of them. Seen here are roughly 120,000 clones, 80% observed once, and the top ten hold about 5.5%. The starting material was PBMCs, obtained from a glioma patient whose treatment included an IDH1 peptide vaccine. These receptors came from a man aged 35 to 55 with glioma. CDR3s include the opening cysteine and the closing phenylalanine or tryptophan. A D gene is named only where the DNA matches it firmly. Clone size is given for some rows only: seen once, a few or many times, or a class if the clone is expanded.

NA	TRBV7-2	NA	TRBJ1-1	TGTGCCAGCAGCTTAGCAGGCGGAGCTTTCTTT	CASSLAGGAFF
NA	TRBV18	NA	TRBJ1-2	TGTGCCAGCTCACCACTCCCGGACACTACCGCTGCTAACTATGGCTACACCTTC	CASSPLPDTTAANYGYTF
NA	TRBV6-6	NA	TRBJ1-6	TGTGCCAGCAGGACCACCGGGAGAGGGACTAATTCACCCCTCCACTTT	CASRTTGRGTNSPLHF
NA	TRBV6-5	NA	TRBJ2-1	TGTGCCAGCACTCTATATCACGGACCTGACAATGAGCAGTTCTTC	CASTLYHGPDNEQFF
NA	TRBV4-3	NA	TRBJ2-7	TGCGCCAGCAGCCAAGAGGAGCGGGCAGGAAAGCAGTACTTC	CASSQEERAGKQYF
NA	TRBV30	TRBD1	TRBJ1-2	TGTGCCTGGAGTCGAGACAGGGGTAACTATGGCTACACCTTC	CAWSRDRGNYGYTF
NA	TRBV6-7	TRBD1	TRBJ2-7	TGTGCCAGCAGTCTCCGGACAGGGGGCCCCTCCTACGAGCAGTACTTC	CASSLRTGGPSYEQYF
NA	TRBV6-1	TRBD2	TRBJ2-7	TGTGCCAGCAGTGAAATAGCGGGAGGGTACTACGAGCAGTACTTC	CASSEIAGGYYEQYF
NA	TRBV4-2	NA	TRBJ1-4	TGTGCCAGCAGCCTTGCCCTAGGTGAAAAACTGTTTTTT	CASSLALGEKLFF
NA	TRBV5-6	NA	TRBJ1-2	TGTGCCAGCAGCTTGGAACGGAGGACTAACTATGGCTACACCTTC	CASSLERRTNYGYTF
few	TRBV5-8	NA	TRBJ1-4	TGTGCCAGCAGCTTGCGGAAGAAACTGTTTTTT	CASSLRKKLFF
NA	TRBV18	NA	TRBJ2-3	TGTGCCAGCTCGCGACCGGAGGGCCCCTCCACAGATACGCAGTATTTT	CASSRPEGPSTDTQYF
once	TRBV7-3	NA	TRBJ1-1	TGTGCCAGCAGCTTAAACGGGGGAGGCACTGAAGCTTTCTTT	CASSLNGGGTEAFF
NA	TRBV4-3	TRBD2	TRBJ2-3	TGCGCCAGCAGCCGAACTAGCGGGAGCACAGATACGCAGTATTTT	CASSRTSGSTDTQYF